These T cell receptor beta chains were read from a single sample in a study of T-cell reconstitution after alpha-beta-depleted transplantation in children. A single record per CDR3 protein comes from TCRdb applying MiXCR to the PCR reads. Among roughly 150 distinct CDR3 sequences listed, approximately 8.7% were seen once. The sequencing used PBMCs, collected before TCRalphabeta/CD19-depleted stem cell transplant. The receptors stem from a boy between 2 and 10 years old with chronic granulomatous disease, due to receive a stem cell transplant. The CDR3 runs from the conserved cysteine through the conserved F or W. A D gene is named only where the DNA matches it firmly. The size field is filled for only some rows; it gives once, few, many or a size class.

d_call,v_call,j_call,clone_size,cdr3_nt,cdr3_aa
-,TRBV10-3,TRBJ1-2,hyperexpanded,TGTGCCATCAGTGAGTCTCCACAGGGTACCCATGGCTACACCTTC,CAISESPQGTHGYTF
-,TRBV10-1,TRBJ1-1,hyperexpanded,TGCGCCAGCAGTGAGTCTCCGGACATCATGAACACTGAAGCTTTCTTT,CASSESPDIMNTEAFF
TRBD1,TRBV15,TRBJ1-5,few,TGTGCCACCAGCAGGGACAGGGGGGCCGGTCAGCCCCAGCATTTT,CATSRDRGAGQPQHF
TRBD1,TRBV6-1,TRBJ1-2,-,TGTGCCAGCAGTGAGTGGGGGGACAGCCCCTCGGGGGGCTACACCTTC,CASSEWGDSPSGGYTF
-,TRBV4-3,TRBJ1-2,-,TGCGCCAGCAGCCACAGGGGCGCCTACTATGGCTACACCTTC,CASSHRGAYYGYTF
-,TRBV28,TRBJ2-1,few,TGTGCCAGCACTGGGGGGCCCACCGCGCAGTTCTTC,CASTGGPTAQFF
TRBD2,TRBV7-7,TRBJ2-5,-,TGTGCCAGCAGCTTAGCTTCCCCTAGCGGGAGGGCCGGGGAGACCCAGTACTTC,CASSLASPSGRAGETQYF
-,TRBV28,TRBJ2-1,-,TGTGCCAGCAGTGAAGGGGTGTCCTACAATGAGCAGTTCTTC,CASSEGVSYNEQFF
TRBD1,TRBV4-1,TRBJ1-2,few,TGCGCCAGCAGCCCCACAGGGGTAAACTATGGCTACACCTTC,CASSPTGVNYGYTF
TRBD2,TRBV15,TRBJ2-1,-,TGTGCCACCAGCAGAGATTTGACTAGCCACTCCGACAATGAGCAGTTCTTC,CATSRDLTSHSDNEQFF
TRBD2,TRBV12-3/TRBV12-4,TRBJ2-5,few,TGTGCCAGCAGTTTGGCCGGACTAGCGGGAGCAAAGACCCAGTACTTC,CASSLAGLAGAKTQYF
TRBD2,TRBV10-3,TRBJ2-1,few,TGTGCCAGCAGTGAGCGGGAGGGCTACAATGAGCAGTTCTTC,CASSEREGYNEQFF
-,TRBV6-5,TRBJ1-2,few,TGTGCCAGCAGTTACTCGAATACGGCCGGCTGGGGCTACACCTTC,CASSYSNTAGWGYTF
TRBD1,TRBV6-4,TRBJ2-3,few,TGTGCCAGCAGCTCAACAGGGGCCGCCACAGATACGCAGTATTTT,CASSSTGAATDTQYF
TRBD2,TRBV7-2,TRBJ2-7,-,TGTGCCAGCAGCAGCACCGGGACTAGCGGCTACGAGCAGTACTTC,CASSSTGTSGYEQYF
TRBD2,TRBV10-1,TRBJ2-1,-,TGCGCCAGCAGTGACGGACTAGCGAGTGAGCGGTTCTTC,CASSDGLASERFF
-,TRBV15,TRBJ2-1,-,TGTGCCACCAGCAGAGACAGCCCCGACAATGAGCAGTTCTTC,CATSRDSPDNEQFF
TRBD2,TRBV28,TRBJ2-7,-,TGTGCCAGCAGTTTATCGTGGACTAGCGGAAGCTACGAGCAGTACTTC,CASSLSWTSGSYEQYF
-,TRBV6-5,TRBJ2-7,few,TGTGCCAGCAGTTACTCTTCGGCACCGGACTACGAGCAGTACTTC,CASSYSSAPDYEQYF
TRBD2,TRBV7-6,TRBJ2-1,few,TGTGCCAGCAGCTCGGGACTACCGAGGAATGAGCAGTTCTTC,CASSSGLPRNEQFF
-,TRBV6-4,TRBJ1-5,-,TGTGCCAGCAGTGACAGGGCCTATCAGCCCCAGCATTTT,CASSDRAYQPQHF
-,TRBV6-2/TRBV6-3,TRBJ2-1,-,TGTGCCAGCAGTTACAAGGCGGAATCCTACAATGAGCAGTGTTTC,CASSYKAESYNEQCF
TRBD2,TRBV15,TRBJ2-1,-,TGTGCCACCACGGCGCTAGCGGGATGCAATGAGCAGTTCTTC,CATTALAGCNEQFF
-,TRBV10-1,TRBJ1-1,few,TGCGCCAGCAGTGAGTCGAAAGGACGGGGCGCTGAAGCTTTCTTT,CASSESKGRGAEAFF
-,TRBV6-5,TRBJ2-1,few,TGTGCCAGCAGTTACTCGGGCCTAGCAAATGAGCAGTTCTTC,CASSYSGLANEQFF
-,TRBV15,TRBJ2-6,few,TGTGCCACCAGCAGAGGGGAGTCTGGGGCCAACGTCCTGACTTTC,CATSRGESGANVLTF
-,TRBV10-3,TRBJ1-1,-,TGTGCCATCAGTGGTGGTCAGGGCGGCACTGAAGCTTTCTTT,CAISGGQGGTEAFF
TRBD2,TRBV15,TRBJ2-5,-,TGTGCCACCAGCAGCCCTAGCGGCCAAGAGACCCAGTACTTC,CATSSPSGQETQYF
-,TRBV10-1,TRBJ2-1,-,TGCGCCAGCAGTGAGACATCTGGAGGGAATGAGCAGTTCTTC,CASSETSGGNEQFF
TRBD1,TRBV15,TRBJ2-1,few,TGTGCCACCAGCACAAGTCAGTCAGGGGGCAATGAGCAGTTCTTC,CATSTSQSGGNEQFF
-,TRBV7-9,TRBJ2-5,-,TGTGCCAGCACCTCGCGGGTGTTCTCAGAGACCCAGTACTTC,CASTSRVFSETQYF
-,TRBV6-5,TRBJ2-1,-,TGTGCCAGCAGTTACTCCCTGAGCTCCTACAATGAGCAGTTCTTC,CASSYSLSSYNEQFF
TRBD1,TRBV12-3/TRBV12-4,TRBJ2-7,-,TGTGCCAGCAGTAATCCGGGACAGGGGCTTTTGGTCTACGAGCAGTACTTC,CASSNPGQGLLVYEQYF
TRBD2,TRBV6-5,TRBJ2-7,-,TGTGCCAGCAGTTACTCTTACGGGAGGGCCTACGAGCAGTACTTC,CASSYSYGRAYEQYF
-,TRBV20-1,TRBJ2-7,-,TGCAGTGCTAGGGGCGGGTCTACCTACGAGCAGTACTTC,CSARGGSTYEQYF
TRBD2,TRBV20-1,TRBJ2-1,few,TGCAGTGCAGATTCCAGACTAGCGGAGCAGTTCTTC,CSADSRLAEQFF
-,TRBV10-1,TRBJ2-4,-,TGCGCCAGCAGTGAGTCAAGGGGGCTAGCGGAAGATGAAAACATTCAGTACTTC,CASSESRGLAEDENIQYF
TRBD2,TRBV6-4,TRBJ2-3,few,TGTGCCAGCAGTAACCAACACCTTAGCGGGATTACAGATACGCAGTATTTT,CASSNQHLSGITDTQYF
TRBD1,TRBV6-4,TRBJ2-7,-,TGTGCCAGCAGTGACTCGGGACAGGGCTACGAGCAGTACTTC,CASSDSGQGYEQYF
TRBD2,TRBV4-2,TRBJ2-5,few,TGTGCCAGCAGCCGCGGGGGGGGCCAAGAGACCCAGTACTTC,CASSRGGGQETQYF
TRBD1,TRBV7-6,TRBJ2-1,-,TGTGCCAGCAGCTTAGCGCTGGGACAGGGAACCAATGAGCAGTTCTTC,CASSLALGQGTNEQFF
TRBD2,TRBV6-1,TRBJ2-3,-,TGTGCCAGCAGTCTTCTAGCGGGAGGGAGCACAGATACGCAGTATTTT,CASSLLAGGSTDTQYF
-,TRBV23-1,TRBJ2-3,few,TGCGCCAGCAGTCAATCTGCGGGACAGTCGGAACCAGATACGCAGTATTTT,CASSQSAGQSEPDTQYF
-,TRBV5-4,TRBJ1-5,-,TGTGCCAGCAGCTTGGCTGTCACGGCAAATCAGCCCCAGCATTTT,CASSLAVTANQPQHF
TRBD2,TRBV6-4,TRBJ2-1,few,TGTGCCAGCAGCAAAAAAGCCGGGACTAGTGATGAGCAGTTCTTC,CASSKKAGTSDEQFF
TRBD1,TRBV10-1,TRBJ2-1,-,TGCGCCAGCAGTGCCGTACAGGGGGCTTACAATGAGCAGTTCTTC,CASSAVQGAYNEQFF
TRBD2,TRBV4-1,TRBJ2-5,-,TGCGCCAGCAGCCAAGAGGCACTAGCGGGAGCGGAGACCCAGTACTTC,CASSQEALAGAETQYF
-,TRBV10-1,TRBJ2-3,-,TGCGCCAGCAGTGAATCGGGGATTACAGATACGCAGTATTTT,CASSESGITDTQYF
-,TRBV6-5,TRBJ1-2,hyperexpanded,TGTGCCAGCAGTTACGGCAGCACTAACTATGGCTACACCTTC,CASSYGSTNYGYTF
-,TRBV15,TRBJ2-7,few,TGTGCCACCAGCGAGCAAAAGGACAGTTCCTACGAGCAGTACTTC,CATSEQKDSSYEQYF
-,TRBV6-4,TRBJ2-1,few,TGTGCCAGCAGTGAGGGACAAGACTACAATGAGCAGTTCTTC,CASSEGQDYNEQFF
-,TRBV6-5,TRBJ2-3,few,TGTGCCAGCAGTTATGAAGCCTCATTCACAGATACGCAGTATTTT,CASSYEASFTDTQYF
-,TRBV6-4,TRBJ2-1,few,TGTGCCACGGCCACGCACGATCAGGCCCTCTCCTACAATGAGCAGTTCTTC,CATATHDQALSYNEQFF
-,TRBV10-1,TRBJ2-5,-,TGCGCCAGCAGTGAGTCCGGAGGGGAGACCCAGTACTTC,CASSESGGETQYF
-,TRBV10-3,TRBJ2-2,few,TGTGCCATCAGTCGGGGGAGTCTCGACACCGGGGAGCTGTTTTTT,CAISRGSLDTGELFF
-,TRBV15,TRBJ1-2,few,TGTGCCACCAGCAGAGACGCCTACCCGGCCTATGGCTACACCTTC,CATSRDAYPAYGYTF